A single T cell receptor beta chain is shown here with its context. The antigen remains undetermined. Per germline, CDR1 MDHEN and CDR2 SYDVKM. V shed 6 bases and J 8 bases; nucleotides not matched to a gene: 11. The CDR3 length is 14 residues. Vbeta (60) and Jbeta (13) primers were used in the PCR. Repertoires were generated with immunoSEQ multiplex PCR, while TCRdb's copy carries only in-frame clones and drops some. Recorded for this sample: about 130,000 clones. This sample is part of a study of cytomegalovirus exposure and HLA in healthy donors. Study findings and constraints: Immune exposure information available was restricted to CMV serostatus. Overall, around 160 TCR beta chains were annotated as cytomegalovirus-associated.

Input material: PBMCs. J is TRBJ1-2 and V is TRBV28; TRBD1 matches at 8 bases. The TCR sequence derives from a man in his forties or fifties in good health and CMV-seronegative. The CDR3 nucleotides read TGTGCCAGCAGCCCAATGACAGGGGTAGGCGGCTACACCTTC. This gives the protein CASSPMTGVGGYTF.